The source of this T cell receptor (beta chain) is a study of vaccination and CD4 T cells after COVID-19. Notes on the study in general: Rising from about 20 to 38, the median of SARS-CoV-2-reactive clonotypes did not change significantly.

This clonotype showed up just a few times. Its target is unknown. The CDR3 loop spans 14 amino acids. Germline assignment: CDR1 SQVTM and CDR2 ANQGSEA. V was clipped by 6 bases and J by 1 base, with 15 bases between them. Noted treatment: roughly 11-day PBMC culture with coronavirus spike peptide pools or control peptides (ViraFEST assay). IL-2 at roughly 9.6 IU/ml and peptide pools at approximately 9.6 ug/ml were added to PBMCs cultured at two million per well. After culture for nine to eleven days, isolation of CD4+ T cells was performed by negative selection. Sequenced with the Oncomine TCR Beta short-read assay was DNA taken from cultured CD4+ T cells. TCRdb re-analysed the PCR reads in MiXCR, keeping a single row per CDR3 protein. The data hold over 9,000 distinct CDR3 sequences, with approximately 49% observed a single time.

The sample consisted of CD4+ T cells from blood, cultured in vitro. The TCR comes from a human donor who had recovered from COVID-19. The chain uses TRBV29-1 and TRBJ2-5; D gene ambiguous. The CDR3 spells CSVRPNLGQETQYF. CDR3 nucleotides: TGCAGCGTGAGGCCCAACCTGGGCCAAGAGACCCAGTACTTC.